This is a list of T cell receptor beta chains from one sample in a study of blood T cell repertoires in COVID-19. Only in-frame clones appear in the TCRdb table, and some are missing; sequencing was by immunoSEQ multiplex PCR. Of over 150,000 clones in the sample, around 87% were seen once. The sequencing input was peripheral blood. These TCRs come from a man aged 60-69 years with COVID-19, enrolled during active disease. Both conserved end residues are part of each CDR3. The order of the fields is D gene, J gene, V gene, clone size, CDR3 DNA, CDR3 protein. D genes are given only for firm matches. Clone sizes are given selectively: once, few, many, or a class where the clone is expanded.

D gene: NA; J gene: TRBJ1-4; V gene: TRBV4-1; clone size: few; CDR3 DNA: TGCGCCAGCAGCCTCCGGGACTATGGACCAACTAATGAAAAACTGTTTTTT; CDR3 protein: CASSLRDYGPTNEKLFF
D gene: NA; J gene: TRBJ1-6; V gene: TRBV19; clone size: NA; CDR3 DNA: TGTGCCAGTAGTATAGACCGTCAGGGAACTAATTCACCCCTCCACTTT; CDR3 protein: CASSIDRQGTNSPLHF
D gene: TRBD1; J gene: TRBJ1-2; V gene: TRBV19; clone size: NA; CDR3 DNA: TGTGCCAGTAGTCTTGGACAGGGGCGGTCCTATGGCTACACCTTC; CDR3 protein: CASSLGQGRSYGYTF
D gene: NA; J gene: TRBJ1-3; V gene: TRBV11-2; clone size: NA; CDR3 DNA: TGTGCCAGCAGCGAGGGGGATGTGGTTGGAAACACCATATATTTT; CDR3 protein: CASSEGDVVGNTIYF
D gene: NA; J gene: TRBJ2-6; V gene: TRBV10-3; clone size: NA; CDR3 DNA: TGTGCCATCAGCCCAGTAGGGGACTCTGGGGCCAACGTCCTGACTTTC; CDR3 protein: CAISPVGDSGANVLTF
D gene: TRBD1; J gene: TRBJ1-1; V gene: TRBV6-2/TRBV6-3; clone size: NA; CDR3 DNA: TGTGCCAGCAGTTCCTACGGGACAGGGTTTTTGGTCACTGAAGCTTTCTTT; CDR3 protein: CASSSYGTGFLVTEAFF
D gene: NA; J gene: TRBJ2-5; V gene: TRBV7-9; clone size: NA; CDR3 DNA: TGTGCCAGCAGCTTCGCGGCAGAAGAGACCCAGTACTTC; CDR3 protein: CASSFAAEETQYF
D gene: NA; J gene: TRBJ1-2; V gene: TRBV28; clone size: NA; CDR3 DNA: TGTGCCAGCGGACTGGATGGCTACACCTTC; CDR3 protein: CASGLDGYTF
D gene: TRBD1; J gene: TRBJ1-2; V gene: TRBV4-2; clone size: NA; CDR3 DNA: TGTGCCAGCAGCCAAGACCTCGAAGGGACAGGGGGTAGTTATGGCTACACCTTC; CDR3 protein: CASSQDLEGTGGSYGYTF
D gene: NA; J gene: TRBJ2-7; V gene: TRBV5-1; clone size: NA; CDR3 DNA: TGCGCCAGCAGCTCCGGGACAACCTCCTACGAGCAGTACTTC; CDR3 protein: CASSSGTTSYEQYF
D gene: NA; J gene: TRBJ1-4; V gene: TRBV15; clone size: NA; CDR3 DNA: TGTGCCACCAGCAGAGATCCGGGGTCGGCTAATGAAAAACTGTTTTTT; CDR3 protein: CATSRDPGSANEKLFF
D gene: NA; J gene: TRBJ2-7; V gene: TRBV19; clone size: NA; CDR3 DNA: TGTGCCAGTACTAACAGGGGGGGCAGCACCTACGAGCAGTACTTC; CDR3 protein: CASTNRGGSTYEQYF
D gene: NA; J gene: TRBJ2-1; V gene: TRBV7-2; clone size: NA; CDR3 DNA: TGTGCCAGCAGCACCGGCTCCTACAATGAGCAGTTCTTC; CDR3 protein: CASSTGSYNEQFF
D gene: NA; J gene: TRBJ2-3; V gene: TRBV6-5; clone size: NA; CDR3 DNA: TGTGCCAGCACTGGACGGGGGGCCGGTAAAGATACGCAGTATTTT; CDR3 protein: CASTGRGAGKDTQYF
D gene: TRBD2; J gene: TRBJ2-7; V gene: TRBV20-1; clone size: NA; CDR3 DNA: TGCAGTGCTAGTAACGCGGGGGGCAGCTACGAGCAGTACTTC; CDR3 protein: CSASNAGGSYEQYF
D gene: NA; J gene: TRBJ1-2; V gene: TRBV6-6; clone size: once; CDR3 DNA: TGTGCCAGCAGTTATGGAAGGGAGTATGGCTACACCTTC; CDR3 protein: CASSYGREYGYTF
D gene: NA; J gene: TRBJ2-2; V gene: TRBV7-2; clone size: NA; CDR3 DNA: TGTGCCAGCAGCTTAGGTTGGACTACCGGGGAGCTGTTTTTT; CDR3 protein: CASSLGWTTGELFF
D gene: NA; J gene: TRBJ1-3; V gene: TRBV10-2; clone size: NA; CDR3 DNA: TGCGCCAGCACCGGTGGGGCATCATCTGGAAACACCATATATTTT; CDR3 protein: CASTGGASSGNTIYF
D gene: NA; J gene: TRBJ1-1; V gene: TRBV5-1; clone size: NA; CDR3 DNA: TGCGCCAGCAAGGACAGAACCCTTTCTAACACTCCGAACACTGAAGCTTTCTTT; CDR3 protein: CASKDRTLSNTPNTEAFF
D gene: TRBD1; J gene: TRBJ1-3; V gene: TRBV11-2; clone size: NA; CDR3 DNA: TGTGCCAGCAGCTCTACCGCCACAGGGGCAGGAAACACCATATATTTT; CDR3 protein: CASSSTATGAGNTIYF
D gene: NA; J gene: TRBJ1-5; V gene: TRBV11-1; clone size: few; CDR3 DNA: TGTGCCAGCAGCTTAGATCATAATCAGCCCCAGCATTTT; CDR3 protein: CASSLDHNQPQHF
D gene: NA; J gene: TRBJ2-1; V gene: TRBV7-2; clone size: NA; CDR3 DNA: TGTGCCAGCAGCTACACTCCTAGCGCCAGTGAGCAGTTCTTC; CDR3 protein: CASSYTPSASEQFF
D gene: NA; J gene: TRBJ2-7; V gene: TRBV7-2; clone size: NA; CDR3 DNA: TGTGCCAGCAGCTTAGACAGGGTTGATTTGGCCTACGAGCAGTACTTC; CDR3 protein: CASSLDRVDLAYEQYF
D gene: NA; J gene: TRBJ1-4; V gene: TRBV5-1; clone size: NA; CDR3 DNA: TGCGCCAGCAGCCCGCATGACGGGGTTGGTGAAAAACTGTTTTTT; CDR3 protein: CASSPHDGVGEKLFF
D gene: NA; J gene: TRBJ1-2; V gene: TRBV12-3/TRBV12-4; clone size: NA; CDR3 DNA: TGTGCCAGCACCGTCCGGGGCTATGGCTACACCTTC; CDR3 protein: CASTVRGYGYTF
D gene: TRBD2; J gene: TRBJ2-5; V gene: TRBV6-5; clone size: NA; CDR3 DNA: TGTGCCAGCAGTTACTCCGGCTCGGGACTAAGAGAGACCCAGTACTTC; CDR3 protein: CASSYSGSGLRETQYF
D gene: NA; J gene: TRBJ1-5; V gene: TRBV7-2; clone size: NA; CDR3 DNA: TGTGCCAGCAGCTTAAGGCAGGGGTCACAGCCCCAGCATTTT; CDR3 protein: CASSLRQGSQPQHF
D gene: TRBD2; J gene: TRBJ2-1; V gene: TRBV11-3; clone size: NA; CDR3 DNA: TGTGCCAGCAGCCCCGCCCTAGAGAGCGGGGGCCGGTTCTTC; CDR3 protein: CASSPALESGGRFF
D gene: TRBD2; J gene: TRBJ2-1; V gene: TRBV28; clone size: few; CDR3 DNA: TGTGCCAGCAGTTCAACTAGCGGGGGTAACAATGAGCAGTTCTTC; CDR3 protein: CASSSTSGGNNEQFF
D gene: NA; J gene: TRBJ2-5; V gene: TRBV7-9; clone size: NA; CDR3 DNA: TGTGCCAGCAGCCCCAGGGAATTTGCGGAGACCCAGTACTTC; CDR3 protein: CASSPREFAETQYF
D gene: NA; J gene: TRBJ1-1; V gene: TRBV28; clone size: NA; CDR3 DNA: TGTGCCAGCCTGCGGAGCATGAACACTGAAGCTTTCTTT; CDR3 protein: CASLRSMNTEAFF
D gene: NA; J gene: TRBJ1-5; V gene: TRBV18; clone size: NA; CDR3 DNA: TGTGCCAGCTCACCGGGGACGGGGGGGAATCAGCCCCAGCATTTT; CDR3 protein: CASSPGTGGNQPQHF
D gene: NA; J gene: TRBJ2-2; V gene: TRBV7-6; clone size: NA; CDR3 DNA: TGTGCCAGCAGCTTAGCGGGAGGCGGATCGACCGGGGAGCTGTTTTTT; CDR3 protein: CASSLAGGGSTGELFF
D gene: TRBD2; J gene: TRBJ2-1; V gene: TRBV7-8; clone size: NA; CDR3 DNA: TGTGCCAGCAGCCCTCGCCTTAGCGGGCCATACAATGAGCAGTTCTTC; CDR3 protein: CASSPRLSGPYNEQFF
D gene: NA; J gene: TRBJ2-5; V gene: TRBV2; clone size: NA; CDR3 DNA: TGTGCCAGCAGTGAAATCGGCCAGGGGGGTTCAGAGACCCAGTACTTC; CDR3 protein: CASSEIGQGGSETQYF
D gene: TRBD2; J gene: TRBJ2-5; V gene: TRBV7-3; clone size: NA; CDR3 DNA: TGTGCCAGCAGCCGGGAGGTCCAAGAGACCCAGTACTTC; CDR3 protein: CASSREVQETQYF
D gene: NA; J gene: TRBJ2-3; V gene: TRBV7-9; clone size: NA; CDR3 DNA: TGTGCCAGCAGCTTAGTTGCGGGAATCACAGATACGCAGTATTTT; CDR3 protein: CASSLVAGITDTQYF
D gene: NA; J gene: TRBJ1-4; V gene: TRBV5-1; clone size: NA; CDR3 DNA: TGCGCCAGCAGCGCCGCGGATCCAAATGAAAAACTGTTTTTT; CDR3 protein: CASSAADPNEKLFF
D gene: NA; J gene: TRBJ1-2; V gene: TRBV5-6; clone size: NA; CDR3 DNA: TGTGCCAGCAGCTTGGGACAGGCCCAGTATGGCTACACCTTC; CDR3 protein: CASSLGQAQYGYTF
D gene: TRBD2; J gene: TRBJ2-7; V gene: TRBV5-1; clone size: NA; CDR3 DNA: TGCGCCAGCAGCTTGGGAAGCGGGGGGGTCGACGAGCAGTACTTC; CDR3 protein: CASSLGSGGVDEQYF
D gene: TRBD2; J gene: TRBJ2-1; V gene: TRBV9; clone size: NA; CDR3 DNA: TGTGCCAGCAGCGTAGGTAGCGGGGGCCGTGAGCAGTTCTTC; CDR3 protein: CASSVGSGGREQFF
D gene: TRBD1; J gene: TRBJ2-7; V gene: TRBV6-5; clone size: NA; CDR3 DNA: TGTGCCAGCAGTTATGGACAGGGTGTGGGCGAGCAGTACTTC; CDR3 protein: CASSYGQGVGEQYF
D gene: NA; J gene: TRBJ1-4; V gene: TRBV20-1; clone size: NA; CDR3 DNA: TGCAGTGCTAGTGAGGTTGTGGGAGGGGAAAAACTGTTTTTT; CDR3 protein: CSASEVVGGEKLFF
D gene: TRBD1; J gene: TRBJ1-2; V gene: TRBV3-1/TRBV3-2; clone size: NA; CDR3 DNA: TGTGCCAGCAGCGCCCCGGGACAGGGCGTCGACGGCTACACCTTC; CDR3 protein: CASSAPGQGVDGYTF
D gene: NA; J gene: TRBJ2-2; V gene: TRBV6-5; clone size: NA; CDR3 DNA: TGTGCCAGCAGTTGGCTAGCGTACACCGGGGAGCTGTTTTTT; CDR3 protein: CASSWLAYTGELFF
D gene: TRBD2; J gene: TRBJ2-5; V gene: TRBV7-2; clone size: NA; CDR3 DNA: TGTGCCAGCAGCAGGGCGGGGGGAGAGACCCAGTACTTC; CDR3 protein: CASSRAGGETQYF
D gene: NA; J gene: TRBJ2-2; V gene: TRBV27; clone size: NA; CDR3 DNA: TGTGCCAGCAGTCCACAGGGATCCCTCACCGGGGAGCTGTTTTTT; CDR3 protein: CASSPQGSLTGELFF
D gene: TRBD2; J gene: TRBJ2-1; V gene: TRBV18; clone size: NA; CDR3 DNA: TGTGCCAGCTCATCACTAGCGGGGGGTCGTAATGAGCAGTTCTTC; CDR3 protein: CASSSLAGGRNEQFF
D gene: NA; J gene: TRBJ1-6; V gene: TRBV9; clone size: NA; CDR3 DNA: TGTGCCAGCAGCTCCCCGGGGGGGGCTTCTGGGCCCCTCCACTTT; CDR3 protein: CASSSPGGASGPLHF
D gene: TRBD1; J gene: TRBJ1-2; V gene: TRBV25-1; clone size: NA; CDR3 DNA: TGTGCCAGCATCGGACAGGGTATCTATGGCTACACCTTC; CDR3 protein: CASIGQGIYGYTF
D gene: TRBD1; J gene: TRBJ2-5; V gene: TRBV3-1/TRBV3-2; clone size: NA; CDR3 DNA: TGTGCCAGCAGCCCATTGCCGGGACAGGGCAGTGAGACCCAGTACTTC; CDR3 protein: CASSPLPGQGSETQYF
D gene: TRBD1; J gene: TRBJ1-2; V gene: TRBV19; clone size: NA; CDR3 DNA: TGTGCCAGTACCTTCGGGACAGGGGGGGCCTATGGCTACACCTTC; CDR3 protein: CASTFGTGGAYGYTF
D gene: TRBD2; J gene: TRBJ2-5; V gene: TRBV11-2; clone size: NA; CDR3 DNA: TGTGCCAGCAGCTTAGTTCCGGGGGCGAGGGCTAGCGGGGAAGGGACCCAGTACTTC; CDR3 protein: CASSLVPGARASGEGTQYF